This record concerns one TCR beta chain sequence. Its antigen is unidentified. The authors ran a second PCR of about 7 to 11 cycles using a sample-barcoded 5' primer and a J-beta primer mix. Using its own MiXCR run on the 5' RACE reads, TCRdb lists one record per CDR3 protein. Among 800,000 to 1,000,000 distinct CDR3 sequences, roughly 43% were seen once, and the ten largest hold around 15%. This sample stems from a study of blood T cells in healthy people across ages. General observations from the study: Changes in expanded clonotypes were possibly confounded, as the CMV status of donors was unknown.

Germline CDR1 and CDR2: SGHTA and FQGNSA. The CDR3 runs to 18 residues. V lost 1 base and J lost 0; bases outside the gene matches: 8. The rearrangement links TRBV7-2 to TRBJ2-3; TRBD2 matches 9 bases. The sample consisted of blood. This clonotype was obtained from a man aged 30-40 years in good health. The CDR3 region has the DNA TGTGCCAGCAGCTTAGGGCTAGCGGGGTCATATAGCACAGATACGCAGTATTTT. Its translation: CASSLGLAGSYSTDTQYF.